These T cell receptor beta chains were read from a single sample in a study of blood T cell repertoires in COVID-19. Profiling relied on immunoSEQ multiplex PCR, and the TCRdb table lists in-frame clones only, not all of them. The table records about 40,000 clones, roughly 85% of them present only once. The sample consisted of peripheral blood. These receptors were collected from a man aged 40-49 years with active COVID-19. CDR3s include the opening cysteine and the closing phenylalanine or tryptophan. Fields, in order: V gene, clone size, J gene, D gene, CDR3 DNA, CDR3 protein. D genes are given only for firm matches. The size of a clone is reported for some rows only, either as once, few or many, or as a class for expanded clones.

v_call: TRBV28
clone_size: .
j_call: TRBJ2-3
d_call: TRBD2
cdr3_nt: TGTGCCAGCATCGGCTCGGGGGGGAGAAAAGATACGCAGTATTTT
cdr3_aa: CASIGSGGRKDTQYF

v_call: TRBV6-5
clone_size: .
j_call: TRBJ2-1
d_call: TRBD2
cdr3_nt: TGTGCCATCGGGAGGCGGGAGGGTTCCTACAATGAGCAGTTCTTC
cdr3_aa: CAIGRREGSYNEQFF

v_call: TRBV4-2
clone_size: .
j_call: TRBJ1-2
d_call: TRBD1
cdr3_nt: TGTGCCAGCAGCCCAGGGGGCCGCGGCTACACCTTC
cdr3_aa: CASSPGGRGYTF

v_call: TRBV5-1
clone_size: .
j_call: TRBJ2-7
d_call: TRBD2
cdr3_nt: TGCGCCAGCAGCTTTTACAGAACTGAACCGGGACTAGTCTACGAGCAGTACTTC
cdr3_aa: CASSFYRTEPGLVYEQYF

v_call: TRBV7-6
clone_size: .
j_call: TRBJ2-2
d_call: TRBD2
cdr3_nt: TGTGCCAGCAGCTCCAGGACTAGCGGGGCGACCGGGGAGCTGTTTTTT
cdr3_aa: CASSSRTSGATGELFF

v_call: TRBV4-1
clone_size: .
j_call: TRBJ2-1
d_call: TRBD1
cdr3_nt: TGCGCCAGCAGCCGACCGGGACAGGGGGCATGGGCCCTATACAATGAGCAGTTCTTC
cdr3_aa: CASSRPGQGAWALYNEQFF

v_call: TRBV6-1
clone_size: .
j_call: TRBJ1-5
d_call: .
cdr3_nt: TGTGCCAGCTACCGGACAGAAGACAATCAGCCCCAGCATTTT
cdr3_aa: CASYRTEDNQPQHF

v_call: TRBV7-9
clone_size: few
j_call: TRBJ2-2
d_call: .
cdr3_nt: TGTGCCAGCAGAGAAACCTCGGCCGGGGAGCTGTTTTTT
cdr3_aa: CASRETSAGELFF

v_call: TRBV28
clone_size: .
j_call: TRBJ2-1
d_call: .
cdr3_nt: TGTGCCAGCACCGTGGGCACTGCCTGGATCCACAATGAGCAGTTCTTC
cdr3_aa: CASTVGTAWIHNEQFF

v_call: TRBV24-1
clone_size: .
j_call: TRBJ1-1
d_call: .
cdr3_nt: TGTGCCTCAGAAACTACAGGTGGGACTGAAGCTTTCTTT
cdr3_aa: CASETTGGTEAFF

v_call: TRBV7-9
clone_size: .
j_call: TRBJ1-2
d_call: .
cdr3_nt: TGTGCCAGCAGCTCATCGACACGCTACTATGGCTACACCTTC
cdr3_aa: CASSSSTRYYGYTF

v_call: TRBV2
clone_size: .
j_call: TRBJ1-5
d_call: .
cdr3_nt: TGTGCCAGCAGAAGTAACAGGGGCAATCAGCCCCAGCATTTT
cdr3_aa: CASRSNRGNQPQHF

v_call: TRBV9
clone_size: .
j_call: TRBJ2-3
d_call: TRBD2
cdr3_nt: TGTGCCAGCAGCGTAAGGGCGGGAGGGCTGGATACGCAGTATTTT
cdr3_aa: CASSVRAGGLDTQYF

v_call: TRBV5-5
clone_size: .
j_call: TRBJ2-2
d_call: TRBD1
cdr3_nt: TGTGCCAGCAGCTTCCGGACAGGGTTTTTTTGGGGAACCGGGGAGCTGTTTTTT
cdr3_aa: CASSFRTGFFWGTGELFF

v_call: TRBV6-2/TRBV6-3
clone_size: few
j_call: TRBJ2-1
d_call: TRBD2
cdr3_nt: TGTGCCAGCAGTTACTCGATCGCTAGCGGGAGATTCTCCTACAATGAGCAGTTCTTC
cdr3_aa: CASSYSIASGRFSYNEQFF

v_call: TRBV3-1/TRBV3-2
clone_size: .
j_call: TRBJ1-4
d_call: .
cdr3_nt: TGTGCCAGCAGCCAAAGGGGCTGGGGTGAAAAACTGTTTTTT
cdr3_aa: CASSQRGWGEKLFF

v_call: TRBV29-1
clone_size: once
j_call: TRBJ1-1
d_call: .
cdr3_nt: TGCAGCGTTGGACATATGAACACTGAAGCTTTCTTT
cdr3_aa: CSVGHMNTEAFF

v_call: TRBV28
clone_size: .
j_call: TRBJ1-2
d_call: .
cdr3_nt: TGTGCCAGCAGGCCGGCCCTGGGAGCCTATGGCTACACCTTC
cdr3_aa: CASRPALGAYGYTF

v_call: TRBV10-3
clone_size: .
j_call: TRBJ2-1
d_call: TRBD2
cdr3_nt: TGTGCCATCAATTTAGCGGGAGGGGTAGGTGGTGAGCAGTTCTTC
cdr3_aa: CAINLAGGVGGEQFF

v_call: TRBV27
clone_size: once
j_call: TRBJ2-2
d_call: .
cdr3_nt: TGTGCCAGCAGTTTCGGGGTGCACACCGGGGAGCTGTTTTTT
cdr3_aa: CASSFGVHTGELFF

v_call: TRBV5-1
clone_size: .
j_call: TRBJ2-3
d_call: .
cdr3_nt: TGCGCCAGCAGCTTGACAGGGCCGTGGGATACGCAGTATTTT
cdr3_aa: CASSLTGPWDTQYF

v_call: TRBV7-9
clone_size: .
j_call: TRBJ2-7
d_call: .
cdr3_nt: TGTGCCAGCAGCCCGAAGGCGGGTCGGGGGGAGCAGTACTTC
cdr3_aa: CASSPKAGRGEQYF

v_call: TRBV7-9
clone_size: .
j_call: TRBJ1-5
d_call: .
cdr3_nt: TGTGCCAGCAGCTTAGGGTTTACAGGCAGCAATCAGCCCCAGCATTTT
cdr3_aa: CASSLGFTGSNQPQHF

v_call: TRBV11-2
clone_size: .
j_call: TRBJ2-7
d_call: TRBD1
cdr3_nt: TGTGCCAGCAGCTCGGGACAGCACGAGCAGTACTTC
cdr3_aa: CASSSGQHEQYF

v_call: TRBV27
clone_size: .
j_call: TRBJ1-1
d_call: .
cdr3_nt: TGTGCCGTACACAGGACGAACACTGAAGCTTTCTTT
cdr3_aa: CAVHRTNTEAFF

v_call: TRBV6-5
clone_size: .
j_call: TRBJ1-3
d_call: .
cdr3_nt: TGTGCCAGCAGCCTTCGGTGGAGCTCTGGAAACACCATATATTTT
cdr3_aa: CASSLRWSSGNTIYF

v_call: TRBV5-4
clone_size: .
j_call: TRBJ1-6
d_call: TRBD1
cdr3_nt: TGTGCCAGCAGCGAACAGGGGGCTTTGGGCTCACCCCTCCACTTT
cdr3_aa: CASSEQGALGSPLHF

v_call: TRBV19
clone_size: .
j_call: TRBJ1-2
d_call: .
cdr3_nt: TGTGCCAGTAGTATCGACATTAACTATGGCTACACCTTC
cdr3_aa: CASSIDINYGYTF

v_call: TRBV2
clone_size: .
j_call: TRBJ1-2
d_call: TRBD1
cdr3_nt: TGTGCCAGCAGTAAAGACAGGGATAATGGCTACACCTTC
cdr3_aa: CASSKDRDNGYTF

v_call: TRBV10-1
clone_size: .
j_call: TRBJ2-1
d_call: .
cdr3_nt: TGCGCCAGCAGTGAGAGGAGGGGTCTTTTGTACAATGAGCAGTTCTTC
cdr3_aa: CASSERRGLLYNEQFF

v_call: TRBV28
clone_size: .
j_call: TRBJ1-1
d_call: TRBD1
cdr3_nt: TGTGCCAGCAGTGCACGGGGGCCGATTGGGCAGGGGGCTGAAGCTTTCTTT
cdr3_aa: CASSARGPIGQGAEAFF

v_call: TRBV10-1
clone_size: .
j_call: TRBJ2-7
d_call: .
cdr3_nt: TGCGCCAGCAGTGACCCGACAGCTTACGAGCAGTACTTC
cdr3_aa: CASSDPTAYEQYF